This T cell receptor beta chain was observed in a study of vaccination and CD4 T cells after COVID-19 (dated by TCRdb to the early 2020s). Some background on the complete study: Every convalescent patient had a positive nasal swab PCR test for SARS-CoV-2, with mild disease in nine patients and severe disease in one. The convalescent cohort comprised six males and four females, including two Hispanic individuals, seven Caucasians, two Asians and one multiracial person. Participants received two doses of either the Pfizer-BioNTech BNT162b2 vaccine (n=8) or the Moderna mRNA-1273 vaccine (n=2). Post-COVID blood samples were collected from convalescent patients a median of roughly 100 days after diagnosis, with a range of roughly 30 to 170 days. Post-vaccine blood samples were obtained a median of around 67 days after the second vaccine dose, with a range of about 14 to 241 days. Overlapping spike peptide pools from SARS-CoV-2 and from the common cold coronaviruses HCoV-NL63, HCoV-OC43 and HCoV-229E were used as culture stimuli. As controls, cultures received a CEFX viral epitope pool (the positive control), an HIV-1 Nef peptide pool (the negative control), or no peptide at all. The spike-specific CD4+ TCR repertoire was compared before and after mRNA vaccination in 10 to 11 COVID-19 convalescent patients and several infection-naive healthy vaccine recipients. Results the study describes overall, beyond this receptor: The median count of SARS-CoV-2-reactive clonotypes went up from around 20 after infection to 38 after vaccination, although the change was not significant. In convalescent patients, a median around 85% of post-vaccine SARS-CoV-2-reactive clones were detected only after vaccination, and vaccine-specific priming was suggested by this finding. Relatively few convalescent patients were included in the study, and early timepoints after natural infection were not analyzed. Nearly all vaccine-specific clones in convalescent patients (304 of 307) were mono-reactive for SARS-CoV-2 spike rather than cross-reactive with common cold coronaviruses.

What this sample's treatment or condition label stands for: approximately nine-day PBMC culture with coronavirus spike peptide pools or control peptides (ViraFEST assay). To expand antigen-specific T cells with peptide pools and then pick out the expanded clonotypes through TCR sequencing, the study relied on the ViraFEST assay. The convalescent patients' positive SARS-CoV-2 PCR tests fell between March and December 2020, which was before the Alpha, Beta and Delta variants emerged in the United States. Under 2.5 million PBMCs per well were cultured in IMDM with roughly 5.5% human AB serum and 8.5 to 10 IU/ml IL-2, plus 10 ug/ml peptide pools. On days 3 and 7, half of the culture medium was replaced with fresh IL-2-containing medium. After about 11 days of culture, CD4+ T cells were isolated by negative selection using the EasySep CD4+ T cell isolation kit. PBMCs were separated from whole blood using Ficoll-Paque Plus gradient centrifugation and then either used fresh or cryopreserved at -140C. Triplicate wells were generally used for each culture condition.

The junction carries 14 bases between V and J, which are trimmed by 0 bases and 7 bases respectively. For CDR1 and CDR2, the germline V gene (reference sequence) lists DFQATT and SNEGSKA. The CDR3 sequence holds 14 residues, the cysteine and phenylalanine included. Only the CDR3 part of the read is kept: 42 bases, read in frame from the first base. The library was made by PCR. DNA from cultured CD4+ T cells underwent TCR sequencing with the Oncomine TCR Beta short-read assay at the Johns Hopkins FTIC core. The QIAamp micro DNA kit was used to extract genomic DNA from the cultured CD4+ T cells. Oncomine TCR Beta libraries made from cultured CD4+ T cells were pooled using unique dual indexes and sequenced on an Illumina iSeq 100. In the authors' own workflow: Non-productive sequences were filtered out, and CDR3s that did not start with C, did not end with F or W, or were shorter than 7 amino acids were discarded. The MANAFEST web application was used to identify antigen-specific clonotypes by comparing peptide-stimulated wells against reference wells and other culture wells. To be called positive, a clone needed an FDR below 0.05, an odds ratio above 5, and a productive frequency above 0.1% in at least two of three replicate wells. A clonotype counted as cross-reactive if it showed significant expansion both in the SARS-CoV-2 spike wells and in at least one common cold coronavirus spike condition. Levenshtein distances (stringdist) and unrooted phylogenetic trees (ape) in R version 3.6.1 were used to assess CDR3 homology. Clones were called with MiXCR by TCRdb after fastp trimmed the public reads at Q25, and only in-frame beta chains were retained. Every CDR3 protein is listed once, alongside the most common genes and DNA of its rows. For this entry, the V and J calls and clone size follow TCRdb and not the study's own pipeline. In all, the sample holds 7,000 to 9,500 distinct CDR3 sequences, and 60% of those were seen once. The top ten clones comprise around 15% of the sample.

In this sample, this clonotype turned up once. Its antigen remains undetermined. Base qualities are not at hand, and no much larger clone is one base apart. A lone read offers only weak evidence. The source material was cultured CD4+ T cells from blood, sampled after SARS-CoV-2 vaccination. The source is a human donor with COVID-19. The chain employs TRBV20-1 and TRBJ2-3; too little of a D gene remains to name it. CDR3 sequence: CSARDLVAVHTQYF. The nucleotide sequence is TGCAGTGCTAGAGATCTCGTCGCGGTCCATACGCAGTATTTT.